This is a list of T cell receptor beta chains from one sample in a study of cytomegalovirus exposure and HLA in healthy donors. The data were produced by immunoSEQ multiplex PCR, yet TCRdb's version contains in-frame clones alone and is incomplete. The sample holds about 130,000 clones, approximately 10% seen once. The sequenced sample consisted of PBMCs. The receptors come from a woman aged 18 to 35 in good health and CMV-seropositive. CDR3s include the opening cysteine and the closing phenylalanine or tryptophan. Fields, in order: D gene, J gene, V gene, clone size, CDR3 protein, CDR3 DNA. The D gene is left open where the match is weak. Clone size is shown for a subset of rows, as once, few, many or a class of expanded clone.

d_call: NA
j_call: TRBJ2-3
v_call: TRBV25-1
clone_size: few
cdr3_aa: CASSAISGSTDTQYF
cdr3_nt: TGTGCCAGCAGTGCAATAAGCGGTAGCACAGATACGCAGTATTTT

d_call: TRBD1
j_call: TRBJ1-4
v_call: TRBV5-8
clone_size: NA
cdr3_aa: CASSGTGTGGEKLFF
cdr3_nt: TGTGCCAGCAGCGGAACCGGGACAGGGGGTGAAAAACTGTTTTTT

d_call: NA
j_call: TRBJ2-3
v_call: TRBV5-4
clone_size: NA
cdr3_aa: CASSSTGSRTDTQYF
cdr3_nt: TGTGCCAGCAGCTCGACGGGATCACGCACAGATACGCAGTATTTT

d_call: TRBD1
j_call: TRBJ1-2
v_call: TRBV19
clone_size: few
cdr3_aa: CASSPRDRPYGYTF
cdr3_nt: TGTGCCAGTAGTCCCAGGGACAGACCCTATGGCTACACCTTC

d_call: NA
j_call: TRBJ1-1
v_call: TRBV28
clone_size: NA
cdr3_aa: CASSLELLNTEAFF
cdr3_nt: TGTGCCAGCAGTTTGGAGCTATTGAACACTGAAGCTTTCTTT

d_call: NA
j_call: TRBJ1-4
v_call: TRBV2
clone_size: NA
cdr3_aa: CALRRATNEKLFF
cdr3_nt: TGTGCGCTGCGCCGAGCAACTAATGAAAAACTGTTTTTT

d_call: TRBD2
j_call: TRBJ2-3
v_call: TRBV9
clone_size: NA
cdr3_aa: CASSTQGTSESTDTQYF
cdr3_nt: TGTGCCAGCAGCACCCAGGGGACTAGCGAAAGCACAGATACGCAGTATTTT

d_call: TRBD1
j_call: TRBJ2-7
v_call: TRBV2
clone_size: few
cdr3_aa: CASRGETGFGEQYF
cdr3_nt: TGTGCCAGCAGAGGGGAGACAGGGTTCGGAGAGCAGTACTTC

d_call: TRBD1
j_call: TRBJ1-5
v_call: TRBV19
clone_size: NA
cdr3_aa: CASRAQGASNQPQHF
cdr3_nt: TGTGCCAGTAGGGCGCAGGGGGCAAGCAATCAGCCCCAGCATTTT

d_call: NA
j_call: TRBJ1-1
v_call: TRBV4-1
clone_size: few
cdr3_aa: CASSRESRGADYLMNTEAFF
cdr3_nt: TGCGCCAGCAGCCGGGAGAGCAGGGGCGCGGATTATCTAATGAACACTGAAGCTTTCTTT

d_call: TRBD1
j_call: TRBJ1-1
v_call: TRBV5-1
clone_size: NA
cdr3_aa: CASSSGTALRNTEAFF
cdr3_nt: TGCGCCAGCAGCTCCGGGACAGCCTTGCGGAACACTGAAGCTTTCTTT

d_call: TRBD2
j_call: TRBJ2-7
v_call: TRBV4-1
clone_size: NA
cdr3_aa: CASSHLPGLAALYEQYF
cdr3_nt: TGCGCCAGCAGCCACCTCCCGGGACTAGCGGCCCTCTACGAGCAGTACTTC

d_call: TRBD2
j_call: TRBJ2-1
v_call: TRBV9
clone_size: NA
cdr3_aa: CASSVEAGVSYNEQFF
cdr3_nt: TGTGCCAGCAGCGTAGAAGCGGGGGTTTCCTACAATGAGCAGTTCTTC

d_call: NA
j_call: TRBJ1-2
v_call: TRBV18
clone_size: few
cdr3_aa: CASSPGTGENYGYTF
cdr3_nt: TGTGCCAGCTCACCCGGAACAGGAGAGAACTATGGCTACACCTTC

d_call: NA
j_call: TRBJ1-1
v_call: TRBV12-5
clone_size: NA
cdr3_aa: CASGLGLGRASTEAFF
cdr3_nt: TGTGCTAGTGGTTTGGGCCTAGGAAGAGCGAGCACTGAAGCTTTCTTT

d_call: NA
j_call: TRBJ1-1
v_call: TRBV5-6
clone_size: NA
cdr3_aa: CASSPGSFATEAFF
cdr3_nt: TGTGCCAGCAGTCCGGGGTCTTTTGCAACTGAAGCTTTCTTT

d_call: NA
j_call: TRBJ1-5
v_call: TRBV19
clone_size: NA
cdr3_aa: CASSPQVLRPQHF
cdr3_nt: TGTGCCAGTAGTCCCCAGGTTCTGAGGCCCCAGCATTTT